The rows below give T cell receptor beta chains drawn from one sample of a study of Ad26.COV2.S vaccination and SARS-CoV-2 variants. Libraries were prepared by immunoSEQ multiplex PCR; TCRdb keeps only in-frame clonotypes and omits some of them. This sample carries 400,000 to 450,000 clones, about 90% of them seen once, and the ten largest clones take under 2%. The specimen comprised peripheral blood, sampled in a trial of Ad26.COV2.S vaccine versus placebo. Every receptor here comes from a person aged 18 to 65 who received the Ad26.COV2.S COVID-19 vaccine or a placebo. Each CDR3 is given with its conserved first and last residue. A D gene is named only where the DNA matches it firmly. Only some rows state a clone size, as once, few, many or a class for expanded clones.

D	V	J	size	DNA	CDR3
NA	TRBV18	TRBJ2-1	NA	TGTGCCAGCTCACCAAGTAACAATGAGCAGTTCTTC	CASSPSNNEQFF
NA	TRBV29-1	TRBJ2-2	NA	TGCAGCGTACACACGAACACCGGGGAGCTGTTTTTT	CSVHTNTGELFF
TRBD1	TRBV5-1	TRBJ2-3	NA	TGCGCCAGCAGCTTTTCGGGACAGGTCACAGATACGCAGTATTTT	CASSFSGQVTDTQYF
TRBD1	TRBV5-1	TRBJ1-3	few	TGCGCCAGCAGCTATTCTGGACAGGGATCTGGAAACACCATATATTTT	CASSYSGQGSGNTIYF
NA	TRBV7-2	TRBJ1-1	NA	TGTGCCAGCAGCCTGACAACTTGGGGTGAAGCTTTCTTT	CASSLTTWGEAFF
NA	TRBV18	TRBJ2-2	NA	TGTGCCAGCTCCCGAACGGGACAGCTGTTTTTT	CASSRTGQLFF
NA	TRBV7-9	TRBJ1-2	NA	TGTGCCAGCAGCCCCGGGCCCTATGGCTACACCTTC	CASSPGPYGYTF
TRBD1	TRBV29-1	TRBJ1-4	NA	TGCAGCGTTGCGACGACAGGGGGGAATGAAAAACTGTTTTTT	CSVATTGGNEKLFF
NA	TRBV5-1	TRBJ2-7	NA	TGCGCCAGCAGCTCACGCCAGGGGACGAAGGAGCAGTACTTC	CASSSRQGTKEQYF
NA	TRBV10-2	TRBJ1-3	NA	TGCGCCAGCAGTGATAGGGGTTCGTCTGGAAACACCATATATTTT	CASSDRGSSGNTIYF
NA	TRBV19	TRBJ2-6	NA	TGTGCCAGTAAGCCTGACAGCTCTGGGGCCAACGTCCTGACTTTC	CASKPDSSGANVLTF
NA	TRBV20-1	TRBJ1-1	NA	TGCAGTGCTAGGGCTAACACTGAAGCTTTCTTT	CSARANTEAFF